This TCR beta chain was found in a study of T cell repertoires in ileal Crohn's disease. Study-level findings and limits: Every patient over 26.8% clonality showed endoscopic recurrence.

This table comes from immunoSEQ multiplex PCR, and its TCRdb copy is limited to in-frame clones, with some not included. The sample yields several thousand clones, 79% seen once. Points on this clone: No antigen is known for it.

The sample's time point: neoterminal ileum biopsy at postoperative endoscopy, about 6 months after surgery. The TCR originated in an adult with Crohn's disease. What was sequenced was ileal tissue.

In DNA form, the CDR3 reads TGTGCCAGCAGCCCCGGACTAGCGGGAGGGCCAGACACCGGGGAGCTGTTTTTT. Protein sequence: CASSPGLAGGPDTGELFF. V gene TRBV5-4 combines with J gene TRBJ2-2, with TRBD2 matching 15 bases. Trimming removed 4 bases from V and 3 bases from J; junction bases left unmatched: 7. This CDR3 contains 18 residues. From germline, CDR1 is SGHNT and CDR2 YYREEE (reference sequence).